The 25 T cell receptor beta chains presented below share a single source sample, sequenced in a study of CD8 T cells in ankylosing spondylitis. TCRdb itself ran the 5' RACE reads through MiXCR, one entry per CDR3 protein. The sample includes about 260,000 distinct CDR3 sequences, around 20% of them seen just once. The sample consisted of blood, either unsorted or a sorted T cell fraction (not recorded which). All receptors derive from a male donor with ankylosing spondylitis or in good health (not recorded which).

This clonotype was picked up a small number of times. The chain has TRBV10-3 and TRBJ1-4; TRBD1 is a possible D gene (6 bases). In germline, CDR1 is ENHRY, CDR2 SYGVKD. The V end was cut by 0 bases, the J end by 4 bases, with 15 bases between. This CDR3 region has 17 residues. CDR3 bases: TGTGCCATCAGTGAGTCTTCTTTGACAGGCTTTAATGAAAAACTGTTTTTT. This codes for CAISESSLTGFNEKLFF.

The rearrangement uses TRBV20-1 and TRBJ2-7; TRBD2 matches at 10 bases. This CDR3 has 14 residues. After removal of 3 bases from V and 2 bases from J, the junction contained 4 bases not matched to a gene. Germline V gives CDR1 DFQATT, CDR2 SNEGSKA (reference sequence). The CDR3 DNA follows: TGCAGTGCTAGTTTACTAGCGGGGCCCTACGAGCAGTACGTC. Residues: CSASLLAGPYEQYV.

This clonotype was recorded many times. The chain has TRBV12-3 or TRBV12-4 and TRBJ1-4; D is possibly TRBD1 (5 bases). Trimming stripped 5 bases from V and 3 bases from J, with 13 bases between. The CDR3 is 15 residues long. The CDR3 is CASSARGGANEKLFF. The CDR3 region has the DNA TGTGCCAGCAGTGCCCGGGGAGGGGCTAATGAAAAACTGTTTTTT.

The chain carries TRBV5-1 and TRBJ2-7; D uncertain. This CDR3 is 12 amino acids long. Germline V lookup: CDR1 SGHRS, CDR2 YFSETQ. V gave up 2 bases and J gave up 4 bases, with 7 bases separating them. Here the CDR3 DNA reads TGCGCCAGCAGCTTCCAGAGGTACGAGCAGTACGTC. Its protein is CASSFQRYEQYV.

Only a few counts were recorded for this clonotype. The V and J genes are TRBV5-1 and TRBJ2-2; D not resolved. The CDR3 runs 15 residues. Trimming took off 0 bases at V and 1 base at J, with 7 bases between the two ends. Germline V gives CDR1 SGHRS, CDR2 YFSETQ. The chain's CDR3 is CASSLVRMNTGELFF. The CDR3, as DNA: TGCGCCAGCAGCTTGGTACGGATGAACACCGGGGAGCTGTTTTTT.

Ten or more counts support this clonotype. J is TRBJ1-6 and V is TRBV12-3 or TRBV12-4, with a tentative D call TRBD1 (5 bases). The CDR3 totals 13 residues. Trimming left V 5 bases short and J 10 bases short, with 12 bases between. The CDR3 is CASSPSGESPLHF. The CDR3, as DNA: TGTGCCAGCAGTCCCTCGGGGGAGTCACCCCTCCACTTT.

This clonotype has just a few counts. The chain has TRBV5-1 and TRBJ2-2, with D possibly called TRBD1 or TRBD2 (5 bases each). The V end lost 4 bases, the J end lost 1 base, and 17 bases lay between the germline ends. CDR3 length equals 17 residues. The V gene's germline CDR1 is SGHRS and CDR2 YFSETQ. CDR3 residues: CASSTGLRPVNTGELFF. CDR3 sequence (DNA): TGCGCCAGCAGCACGGGGCTACGTCCTGTGAACACCGGGGAGCTGTTTTTT.

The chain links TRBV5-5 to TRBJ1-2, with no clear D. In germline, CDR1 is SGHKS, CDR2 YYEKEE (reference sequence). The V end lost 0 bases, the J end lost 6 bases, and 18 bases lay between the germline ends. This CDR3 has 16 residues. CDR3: CASSLVSAGGSHGYTF. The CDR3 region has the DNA TGTGCCAGCAGCTTGGTTTCGGCAGGAGGTAGTCATGGCTACACCTTC.

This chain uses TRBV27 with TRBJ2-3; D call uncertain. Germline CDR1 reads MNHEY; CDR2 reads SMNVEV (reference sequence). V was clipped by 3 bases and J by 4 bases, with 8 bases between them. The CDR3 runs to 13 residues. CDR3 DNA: TGTGCCAGCAGTTTTAAGCTCCCAGATACGCAGTATTTT. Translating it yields CASSFKLPDTQYF.

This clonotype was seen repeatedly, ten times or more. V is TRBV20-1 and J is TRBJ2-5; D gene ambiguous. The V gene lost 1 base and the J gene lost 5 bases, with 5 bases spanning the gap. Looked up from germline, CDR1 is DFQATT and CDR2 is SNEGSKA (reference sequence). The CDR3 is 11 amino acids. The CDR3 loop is CSARVRETQYF. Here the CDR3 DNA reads TGCAGTGCTAGAGTTCGTGAGACCCAGTACTTC.

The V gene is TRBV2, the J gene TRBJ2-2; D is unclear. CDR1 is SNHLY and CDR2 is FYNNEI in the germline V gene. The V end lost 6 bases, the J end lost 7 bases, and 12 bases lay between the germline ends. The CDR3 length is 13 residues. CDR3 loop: CASRKVHGGELFF. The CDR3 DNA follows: TGTGCCAGCAGGAAGGTACATGGCGGGGAGCTGTTTTTT.

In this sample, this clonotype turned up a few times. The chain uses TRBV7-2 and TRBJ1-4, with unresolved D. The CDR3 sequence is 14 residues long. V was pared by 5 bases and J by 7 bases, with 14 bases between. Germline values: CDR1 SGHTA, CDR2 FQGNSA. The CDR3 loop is CASSTGRGAEKLFF. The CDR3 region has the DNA TGTGCCAGCAGCACCGGGCGAGGAGCTGAAAAACTGTTTTTT.

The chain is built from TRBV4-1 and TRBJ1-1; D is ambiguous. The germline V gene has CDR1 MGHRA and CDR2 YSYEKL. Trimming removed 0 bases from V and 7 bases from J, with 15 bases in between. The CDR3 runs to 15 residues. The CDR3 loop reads CASSQDPTFSREAFF. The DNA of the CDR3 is TGCGCCAGCAGCCAAGATCCTACCTTTTCCCGTGAAGCTTTCTTT.

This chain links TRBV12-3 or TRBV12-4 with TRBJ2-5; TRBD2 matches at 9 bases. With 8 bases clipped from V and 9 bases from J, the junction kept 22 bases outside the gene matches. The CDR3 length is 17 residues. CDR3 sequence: CASQRGGSGRSGGAQYF. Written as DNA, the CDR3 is TGTGCCAGCCAGAGGGGTGGCAGCGGGAGGTCCGGTGGGGCCCAGTACTTC.

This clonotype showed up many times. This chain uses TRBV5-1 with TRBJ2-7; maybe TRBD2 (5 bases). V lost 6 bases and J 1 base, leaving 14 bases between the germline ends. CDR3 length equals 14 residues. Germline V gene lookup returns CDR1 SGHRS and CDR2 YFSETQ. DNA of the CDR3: TGCGCCAGCACCGAGGTACCGGGGTCCTACGAGCAGTACGTC. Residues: CASTEVPGSYEQYV.

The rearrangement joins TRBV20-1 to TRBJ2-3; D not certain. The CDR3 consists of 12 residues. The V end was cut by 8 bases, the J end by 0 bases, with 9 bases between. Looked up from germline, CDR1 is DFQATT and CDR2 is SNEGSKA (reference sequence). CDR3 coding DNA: TGCAGTCAGTACAAGAGCACAGATACGCAGTATTTT. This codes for CSQYKSTDTQYF.

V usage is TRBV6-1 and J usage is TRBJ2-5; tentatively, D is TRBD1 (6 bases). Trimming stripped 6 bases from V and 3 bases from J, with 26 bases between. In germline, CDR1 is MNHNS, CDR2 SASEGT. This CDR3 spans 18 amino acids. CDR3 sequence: CASRTHQGPTGYEETQYF. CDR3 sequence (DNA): TGTGCCAGCAGAACTCACCAGGGACCAACAGGGTATGAAGAGACCCAGTACTTC.

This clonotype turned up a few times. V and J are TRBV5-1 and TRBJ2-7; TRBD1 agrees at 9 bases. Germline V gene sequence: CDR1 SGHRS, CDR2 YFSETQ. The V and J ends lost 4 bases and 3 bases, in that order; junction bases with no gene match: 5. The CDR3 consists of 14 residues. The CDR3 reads CASSMGQGGYEQYV. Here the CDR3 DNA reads TGCGCCAGCAGCATGGGACAGGGAGGCTACGAGCAGTACGTC.

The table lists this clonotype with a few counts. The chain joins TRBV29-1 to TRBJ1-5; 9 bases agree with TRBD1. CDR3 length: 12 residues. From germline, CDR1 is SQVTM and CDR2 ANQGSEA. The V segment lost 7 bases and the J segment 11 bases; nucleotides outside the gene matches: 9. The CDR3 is CSARTGAQAQHF. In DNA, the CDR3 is TGCAGCGCTCGGACAGGGGCGCAAGCCCAGCATTTT. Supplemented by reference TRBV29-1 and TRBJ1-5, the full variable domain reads SAVISQKPSRDICQRGTSLTIQCQVDSQVTMMFWYRQQPGQSLTLIATANQGSEATYESGFVIDKFPISRPNLTFSTLTVSNMSPEDSSIYLCSARTGAQAQHFGDGTRLSIL.

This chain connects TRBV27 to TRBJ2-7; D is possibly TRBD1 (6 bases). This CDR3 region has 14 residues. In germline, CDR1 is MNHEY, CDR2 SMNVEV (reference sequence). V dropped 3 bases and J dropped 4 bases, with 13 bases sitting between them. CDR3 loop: CASSFKGRGYEQYV. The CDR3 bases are TGTGCCAGCAGTTTTAAAGGCAGGGGATACGAGCAGTACGTC.

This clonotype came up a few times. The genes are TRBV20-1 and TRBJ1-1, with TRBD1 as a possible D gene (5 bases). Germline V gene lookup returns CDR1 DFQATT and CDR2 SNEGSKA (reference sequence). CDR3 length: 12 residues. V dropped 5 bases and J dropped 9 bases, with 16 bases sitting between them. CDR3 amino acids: CSAQAGGKKAFF. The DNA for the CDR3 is TGCAGTGCTCAAGCCGGGGGAAAGAAAGCTTTCTTT.

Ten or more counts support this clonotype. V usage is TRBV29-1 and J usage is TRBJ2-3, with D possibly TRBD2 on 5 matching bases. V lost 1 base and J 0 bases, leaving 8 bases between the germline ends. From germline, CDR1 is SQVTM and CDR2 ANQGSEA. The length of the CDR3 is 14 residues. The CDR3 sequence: CSVEGSGSTDTQYF. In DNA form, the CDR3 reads TGCAGCGTTGAAGGAAGCGGTAGCACAGATACGCAGTATTTT.

The CDR3 protein is CASSLVLSGKSAGELFF. The CDR3 nucleotides read TGCGCCAGCAGCTTGGTTCTGTCAGGGAAGTCTGCCGGGGAGCTGTTTTTT. V usage is TRBV5-1 and J usage is TRBJ2-2, with D tentatively TRBD1 (5 bases). This CDR3 comprises 17 residues. CDR1 SGHRS and CDR2 YFSETQ come from the germline V gene. V was trimmed by 0 bases and J by 6 bases, leaving 18 bases between them.

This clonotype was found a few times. CDR3 DNA: TGCGCCAGCAGCTTGGAAGACCTAGCGGGGGGCGCAGATACGCAGTATTTT. Its translation is CASSLEDLAGGADTQYF. The V and J genes are TRBV5-1 and TRBJ2-3, with TRBD2 matching 11 bases. CDR3 length equals 17 residues. Germline trimming cut 0 bases from V and 4 bases from J; bases unmatched to any gene: 7. Germline values: CDR1 SGHRS, CDR2 YFSETQ. The full variable domain, in which reference TRBV5-1 and TRBJ2-3 provide the parts outside the CDR3, is KAGVTQTPRYLIKTRGQQVTLSCSPISGHRSVSWYQQTPGQGLQFLFEYFSETQRNKGNFPGRFSGRQFSNSRSEMNVSTLELGDSALYLCASSLEDLAGGADTQYFGPGTRLTVL.

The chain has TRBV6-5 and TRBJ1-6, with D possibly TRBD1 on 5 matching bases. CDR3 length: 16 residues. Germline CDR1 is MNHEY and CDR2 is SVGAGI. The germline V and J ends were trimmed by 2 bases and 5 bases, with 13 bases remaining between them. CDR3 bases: TGTGCCAGCAGTTACCGGACGGCAGGGAATAATTCACCCCTCCACTTT. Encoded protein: CASSYRTAGNNSPLHF.